The TCR beta chain described here comes from a study of blood T cell repertoires in COVID-19. Study summary: Nucleic acid was either cDNA or gDNA, and it came from T cells, B-cell-depleted T cells, or PBMCs.

Germline-derived CDR1 and CDR2 are SGHDT and YYEEEE. Trimming pared 1 base from V and 3 bases from J, leaving 8 bases between. The CDR3 has 14 amino acids. As handled by the study authors: By means of reference gene primer amplification, nucleated cell counts were estimated. TCRdb's copy holds only in-frame clones and misses some; the assay was immunoSEQ multiplex PCR. For V, J and clone size, that table is used; D and trimming come from the DNA. This sample has fewer than 150,000 clones; roughly 85% occur once, and the top ten carry roughly 2.9%. This chain links TRBV5-6 with TRBJ1-3; unclear D gene. This clonotype was obtained from a man in his forties or fifties with acute or convalescent COVID-19. Sequencing used peripheral blood. The CDR3 coding sequence is TGTGCCAGCAGCTTGTCGTCCGTTGGAAACACCATATATTTT. It translates to CASSLSSVGNTIYF. The variable domain in full, completed from reference TRBV5-6 and TRBJ1-3, reads DAGVTQSPTHLIKTRGQQVTLRCSPKSGHDTVSWYQQALGQGPQFIFQYYEEEERQRGNFPDRFSGHQFPNYSSELNVNALLLGDSALYLCASSLSSVGNTIYFGEGSWLTVV.